The 2 T cell receptor beta chains reported below all come from one sample, sequenced in a study of OX40 agonist ivuxolimab in advanced cancers. Assay: immunoSEQ multiplex PCR; the TCRdb copy retains only in-frame clones and omits some. The table records 99,000 or so clones, 85% to 95% of them present only once. This sample comprised CD4+ or CD8+ T cells sorted from blood, obtained in a trial of the OX40 agonist ivuxolimab. The source is an adult with an advanced solid tumor such as melanoma, head and neck, liver or kidney cancer.

This clone was detected once. V usage is TRBV6-1 and J usage is TRBJ1-4; D remains unclear. Trimming pared 3 bases from V and 8 bases from J, leaving 10 bases between. The CDR3 totals 13 residues. Germline loops: CDR1 MNHNS, CDR2 SASEGT. The CDR3, as DNA: TGTGCCAGCAGTGACGGCCCTCAGGAAAAACTGTTTTTT. It is translated as CASSDGPQEKLFF.

The V call is TRBV5-1, the J call TRBJ1-6, with TRBD1 identical over 10 bases. The CDR3 spans 15 residues. With V trimmed by 1 base and J by 10 bases, 5 bases remained unmatched. CDR1 is SGHRS and CDR2 is YFSETQ in the germline V gene. CDR3 region: CASSLYGTGESPLHF. CDR3 nucleotides: TGCGCCAGCAGCTTGTACGGGACAGGGGAATCACCCCTCCACTTT.